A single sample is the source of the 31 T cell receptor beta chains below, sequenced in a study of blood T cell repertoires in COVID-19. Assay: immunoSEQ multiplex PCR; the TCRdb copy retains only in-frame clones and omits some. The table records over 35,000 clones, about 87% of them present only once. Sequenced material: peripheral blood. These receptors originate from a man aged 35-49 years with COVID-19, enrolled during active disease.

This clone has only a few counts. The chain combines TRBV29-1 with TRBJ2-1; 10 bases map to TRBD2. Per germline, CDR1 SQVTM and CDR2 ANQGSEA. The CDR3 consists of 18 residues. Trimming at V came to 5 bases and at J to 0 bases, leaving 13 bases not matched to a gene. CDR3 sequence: CSVQSTSGWRSSYNEQFF. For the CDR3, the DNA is TGCAGCGTTCAGTCGACTAGCGGGTGGAGGAGCTCCTACAATGAGCAGTTCTTC.

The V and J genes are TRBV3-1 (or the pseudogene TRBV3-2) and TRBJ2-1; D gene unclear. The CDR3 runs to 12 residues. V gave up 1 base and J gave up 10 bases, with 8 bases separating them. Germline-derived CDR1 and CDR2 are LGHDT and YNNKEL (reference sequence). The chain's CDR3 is CASSQGAREQFF. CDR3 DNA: TGTGCCAGCAGCCAAGGGGCCCGCGAGCAGTTCTTC.

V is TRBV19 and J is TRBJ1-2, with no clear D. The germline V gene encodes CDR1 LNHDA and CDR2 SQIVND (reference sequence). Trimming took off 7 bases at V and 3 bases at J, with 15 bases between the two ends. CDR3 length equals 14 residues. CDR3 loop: CASTPGSEYYGYTF. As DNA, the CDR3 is TGTGCCAGTACCCCGGGGTCGGAGTACTATGGCTACACCTTC.

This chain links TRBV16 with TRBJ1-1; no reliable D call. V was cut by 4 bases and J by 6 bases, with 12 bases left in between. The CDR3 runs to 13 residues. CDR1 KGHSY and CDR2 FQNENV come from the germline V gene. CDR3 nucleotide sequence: TGTGCCAGCAGCCCCGTGGGAGGTGCTGAAGCTTTCTTT. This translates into CASSPVGGAEAFF.

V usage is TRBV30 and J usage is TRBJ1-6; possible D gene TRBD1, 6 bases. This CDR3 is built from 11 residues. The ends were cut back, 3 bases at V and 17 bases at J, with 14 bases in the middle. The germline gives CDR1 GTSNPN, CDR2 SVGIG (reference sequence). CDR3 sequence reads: CAWSPGGGIHF. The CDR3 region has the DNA TGTGCCTGGAGCCCGGGCGGGGGCATCCACTTT.

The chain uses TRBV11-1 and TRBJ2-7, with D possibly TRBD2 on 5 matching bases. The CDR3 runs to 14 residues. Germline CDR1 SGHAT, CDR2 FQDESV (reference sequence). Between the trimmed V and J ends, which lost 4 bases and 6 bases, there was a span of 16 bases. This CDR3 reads CASSSTNGYGEQYF. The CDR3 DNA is TGTGCCAGCAGCTCGACTAACGGTTACGGCGAGCAGTACTTC.

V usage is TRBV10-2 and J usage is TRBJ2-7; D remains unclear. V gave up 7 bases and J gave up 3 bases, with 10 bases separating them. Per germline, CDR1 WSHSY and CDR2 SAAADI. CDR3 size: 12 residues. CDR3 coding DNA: TGCGCCAGCACAGGTCAGCACTACGAGCAGTACTTC. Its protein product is CASTGQHYEQYF.

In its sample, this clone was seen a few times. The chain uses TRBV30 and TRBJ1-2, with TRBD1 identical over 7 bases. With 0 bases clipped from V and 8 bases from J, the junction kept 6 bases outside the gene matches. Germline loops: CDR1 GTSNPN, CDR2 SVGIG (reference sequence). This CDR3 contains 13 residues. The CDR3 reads CAWSVEGAQGYTF. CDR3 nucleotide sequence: TGTGCCTGGAGTGTAGAGGGGGCGCAGGGCTACACCTTC.

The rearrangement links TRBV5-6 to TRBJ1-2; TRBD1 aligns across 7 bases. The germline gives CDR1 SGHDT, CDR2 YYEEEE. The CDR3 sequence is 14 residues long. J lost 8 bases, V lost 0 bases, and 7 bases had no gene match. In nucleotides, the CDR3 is TGTGCCAGCAGCTTGGACAGGGGAGCAGGAGGCTACACCTTC. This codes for CASSLDRGAGGYTF.

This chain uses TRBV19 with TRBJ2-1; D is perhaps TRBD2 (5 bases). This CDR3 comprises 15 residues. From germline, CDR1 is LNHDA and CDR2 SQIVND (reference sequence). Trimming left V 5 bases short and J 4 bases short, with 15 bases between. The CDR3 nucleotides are TGTGCCAGTAGTTCGGCCCGGGGTTCTTACAATGAGCAGTTCTTC. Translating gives CASSSARGSYNEQFF.

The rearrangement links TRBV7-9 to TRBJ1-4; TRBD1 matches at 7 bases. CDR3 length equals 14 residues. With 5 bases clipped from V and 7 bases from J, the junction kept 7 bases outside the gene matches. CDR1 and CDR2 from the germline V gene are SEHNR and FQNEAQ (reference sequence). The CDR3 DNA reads TGTGCCAGCAGCCCGACAGGGATAAGTGAAAAACTGTTTTTT. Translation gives CASSPTGISEKLFF.

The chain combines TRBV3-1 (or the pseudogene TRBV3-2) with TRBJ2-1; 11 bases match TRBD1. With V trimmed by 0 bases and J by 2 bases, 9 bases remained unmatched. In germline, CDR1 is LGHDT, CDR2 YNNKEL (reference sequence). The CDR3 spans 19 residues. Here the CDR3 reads CASSQDISGQGAPYNEQFF. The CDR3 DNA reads TGTGCCAGCAGCCAAGATATTTCCGGACAGGGGGCCCCCTACAATGAGCAGTTCTTC.

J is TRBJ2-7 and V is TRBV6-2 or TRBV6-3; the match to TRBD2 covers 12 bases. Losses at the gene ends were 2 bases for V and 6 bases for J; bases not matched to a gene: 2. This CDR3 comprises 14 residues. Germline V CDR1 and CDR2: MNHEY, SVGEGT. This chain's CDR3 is CASSYLAGGFEQYF. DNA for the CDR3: TGTGCCAGCAGTTACCTAGCGGGAGGGTTCGAGCAGTACTTC.

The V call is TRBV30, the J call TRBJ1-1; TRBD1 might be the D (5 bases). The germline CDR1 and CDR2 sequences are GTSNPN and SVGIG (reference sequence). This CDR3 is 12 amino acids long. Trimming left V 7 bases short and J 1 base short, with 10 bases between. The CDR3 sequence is CAYSRENTEAFF. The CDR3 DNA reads TGTGCCTATAGCAGGGAGAACACTGAAGCTTTCTTT.

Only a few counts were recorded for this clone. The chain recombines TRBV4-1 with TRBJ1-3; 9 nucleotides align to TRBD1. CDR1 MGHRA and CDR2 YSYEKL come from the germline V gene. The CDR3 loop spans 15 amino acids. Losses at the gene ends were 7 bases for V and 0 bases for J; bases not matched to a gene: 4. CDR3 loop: CASNRGPSSGNTIYF. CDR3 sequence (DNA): TGCGCCAGCAACAGGGGGCCGAGCTCTGGAAACACCATATATTTT.

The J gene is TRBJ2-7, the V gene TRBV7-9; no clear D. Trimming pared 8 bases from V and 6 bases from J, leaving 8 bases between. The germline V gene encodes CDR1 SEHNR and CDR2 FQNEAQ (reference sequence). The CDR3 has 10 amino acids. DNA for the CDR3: TGTGCCAGCGGCCCCCTCGAGCAGTACTTC. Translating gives CASGPLEQYF.

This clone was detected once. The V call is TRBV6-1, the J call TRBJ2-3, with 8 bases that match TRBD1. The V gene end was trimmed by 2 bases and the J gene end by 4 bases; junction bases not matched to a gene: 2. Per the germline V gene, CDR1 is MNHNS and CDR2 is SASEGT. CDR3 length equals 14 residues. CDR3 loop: CASSETGGPDTQYF. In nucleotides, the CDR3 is TGTGCCAGCAGTGAAACAGGGGGGCCAGATACGCAGTATTTT.

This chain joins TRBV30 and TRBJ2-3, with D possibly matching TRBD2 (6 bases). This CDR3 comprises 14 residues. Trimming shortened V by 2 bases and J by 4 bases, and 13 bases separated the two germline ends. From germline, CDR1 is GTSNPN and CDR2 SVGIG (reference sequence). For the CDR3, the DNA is TGTGCCTGGAGTTTAGGAGGGAACGCAGATACGCAGTATTTT. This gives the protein CAWSLGGNADTQYF.

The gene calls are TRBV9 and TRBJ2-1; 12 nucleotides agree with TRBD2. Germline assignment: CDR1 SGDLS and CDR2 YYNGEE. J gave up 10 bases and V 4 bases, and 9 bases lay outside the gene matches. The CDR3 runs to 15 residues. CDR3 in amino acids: CASSLAGGPDREQFF. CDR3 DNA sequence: TGTGCCAGCAGCCTAGCGGGGGGGCCCGATAGGGAGCAGTTCTTC.

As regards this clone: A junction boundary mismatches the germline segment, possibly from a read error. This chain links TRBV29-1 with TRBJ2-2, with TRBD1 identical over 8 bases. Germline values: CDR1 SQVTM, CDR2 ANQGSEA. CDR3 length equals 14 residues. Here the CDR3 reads CSVEGTGNTGELFF. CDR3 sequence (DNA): TGCAGCGTGGAAGGGACAGGGAACACCGGGGAGCTGTTTTTT.

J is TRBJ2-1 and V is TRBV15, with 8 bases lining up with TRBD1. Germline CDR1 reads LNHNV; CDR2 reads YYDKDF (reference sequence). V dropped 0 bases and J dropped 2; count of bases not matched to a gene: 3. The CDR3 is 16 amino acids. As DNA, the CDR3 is TGTGCCACCAGCAGAGAGAAACAGGGGGCCTACAATGAGCAGTTCTTC. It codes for CATSREKQGAYNEQFF.

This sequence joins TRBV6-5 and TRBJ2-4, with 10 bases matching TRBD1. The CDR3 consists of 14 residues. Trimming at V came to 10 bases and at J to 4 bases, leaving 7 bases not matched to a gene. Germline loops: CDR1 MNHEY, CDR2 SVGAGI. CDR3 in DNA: TGTGCCACCGCGGACAGGGGGGAGAAAAACATTCAGTACTTC. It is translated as CATADRGEKNIQYF.

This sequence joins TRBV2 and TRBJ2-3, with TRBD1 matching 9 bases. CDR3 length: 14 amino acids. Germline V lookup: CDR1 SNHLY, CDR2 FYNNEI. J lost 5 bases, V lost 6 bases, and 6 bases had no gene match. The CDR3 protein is CASRPDRGIDTQYF. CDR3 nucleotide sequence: TGTGCCAGCAGACCGGACAGGGGAATAGATACGCAGTATTTT. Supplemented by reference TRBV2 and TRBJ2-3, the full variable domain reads EPEVTQTPSHQVTQMGQEVILRCVPISNHLYFYWYRQILGQKVEFLVSFYNNEISEKSEIFDDQFSVERPDGSNFTLKIRSTKLEDSAMYFCASRPDRGIDTQYFGPGTRLTVL.

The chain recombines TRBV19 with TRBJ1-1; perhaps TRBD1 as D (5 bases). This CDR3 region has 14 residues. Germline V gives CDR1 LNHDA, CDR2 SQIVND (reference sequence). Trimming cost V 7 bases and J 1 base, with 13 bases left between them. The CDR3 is CASMATVSNTEAFF. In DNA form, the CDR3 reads TGTGCCAGTATGGCGACAGTATCGAACACTGAAGCTTTCTTT. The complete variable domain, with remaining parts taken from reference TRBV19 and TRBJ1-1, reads DGGITQSPKYLFRKEGQNVTLSCEQNLNHDAMYWYRQDPGQGLRLIYYSQIVNDFQKGDIAEGYSVSREKKESFPLTVTSAQKNPTAFYLCASMATVSNTEAFFGQGTRLTVV.

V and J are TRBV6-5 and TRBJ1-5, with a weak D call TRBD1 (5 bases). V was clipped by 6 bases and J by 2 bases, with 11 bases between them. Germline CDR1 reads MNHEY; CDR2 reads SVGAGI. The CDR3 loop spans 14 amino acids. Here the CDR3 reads CASSPPGGNQPQHF. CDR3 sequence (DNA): TGTGCCAGCAGCCCCCCGGGGGGCAATCAGCCCCAGCATTTT.

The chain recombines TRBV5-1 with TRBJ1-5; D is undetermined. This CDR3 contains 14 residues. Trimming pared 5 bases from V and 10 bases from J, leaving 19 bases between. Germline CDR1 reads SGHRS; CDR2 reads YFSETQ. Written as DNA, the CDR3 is TGCGCCAGCAGTCTGACGGGTCTCTCCGGCCCCCAGCATTTT. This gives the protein CASSLTGLSGPQHF.

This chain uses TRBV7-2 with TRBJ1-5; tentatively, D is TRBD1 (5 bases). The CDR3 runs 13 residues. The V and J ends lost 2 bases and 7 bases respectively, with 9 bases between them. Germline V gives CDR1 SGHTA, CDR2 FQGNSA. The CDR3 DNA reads TGTGCCAGCAGCTTATACAGGACACAGCCCCAGCATTTT. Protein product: CASSLYRTQPQHF.

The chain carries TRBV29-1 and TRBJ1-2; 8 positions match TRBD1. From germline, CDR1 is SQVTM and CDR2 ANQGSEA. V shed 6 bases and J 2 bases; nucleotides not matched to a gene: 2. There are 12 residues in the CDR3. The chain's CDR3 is CSVDRGNYGYTF. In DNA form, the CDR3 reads TGCAGCGTAGACAGGGGAAACTATGGCTACACCTTC.

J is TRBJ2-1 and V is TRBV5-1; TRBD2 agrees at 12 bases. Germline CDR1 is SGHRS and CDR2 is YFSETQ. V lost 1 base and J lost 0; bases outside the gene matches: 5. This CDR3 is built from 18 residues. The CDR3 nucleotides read TGCGCCAGCAGCTTGACCGGACTAGCGGGGAGCTCCTACAATGAGCAGTTCTTC. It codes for CASSLTGLAGSSYNEQFF.

The DNA for the CDR3 is TGTGCCAGTTCCGCGGCCGGGGGGGGTGAGCAGTTCTTC. This encodes CASSAAGGGEQFF. The rearrangement joins TRBV19 to TRBJ2-1; 8 nucleotides match TRBD2. Germline CDR1 is LNHDA and CDR2 is SQIVND (reference sequence). The trim removed 8 bases at V and 9 bases at J, leaving 9 bases unmatched. The CDR3 sequence is 13 residues long.

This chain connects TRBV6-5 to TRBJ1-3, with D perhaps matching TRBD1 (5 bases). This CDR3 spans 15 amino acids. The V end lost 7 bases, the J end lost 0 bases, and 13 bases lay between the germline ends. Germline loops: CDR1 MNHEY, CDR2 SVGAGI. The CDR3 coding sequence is TGTGCCAGCAAAGGGACTGGATTCTCTGGAAACACCATATATTTT. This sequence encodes CASKGTGFSGNTIYF.